Sequencing of this T cell receptor beta chain was carried out in a study of Ad26.COV2.S vaccination and SARS-CoV-2 variants. About the research overall: Doses of Ad26.COV2.S were injected into muscle once or twice, 56 days apart.

Assay: immunoSEQ multiplex PCR; the TCRdb copy retains only in-frame clones and omits some. The table shows some 300,000 clones, with around 83% occurring only once. The sample's treatment: 15 to 20 received Ad26.COV2.S at low or high dose, single or two shots; roughly five received placebo; per-sample allocation not given. After the first vaccine or placebo injection, samples were drawn on day 63. Germline lookup yields CDR1 MNHEY and CDR2 SVGEGT. The V end lost 3 bases, the J end lost 3 bases, and 15 bases lay between the germline ends. The CDR3 is 15 amino acids. This TCR came from a person between 18 and 60 years old who received the Ad26.COV2.S COVID-19 vaccine or a placebo. The specimen was peripheral blood, collected in a trial of Ad26.COV2.S vaccine versus placebo. V and J are TRBV6-2 or TRBV6-3 and TRBJ2-7, with a possible D match to TRBD1 (5 bases). CDR3 amino acids: CASSYSRGKDYEQYF. The CDR3, as DNA: TGTGCCAGCAGTTATTCAAGGGGCAAGGACTACGAGCAGTACTTC.